Each of the 16 T cell receptor beta chains below was sequenced from the same sample in a study of glioma-infiltrating T cells after dendritic cell vaccination. Some clones are missing from TCRdb's copy, which holds only in-frame ones; the method was immunoSEQ multiplex PCR. This table has about 90,000 clones, roughly 87% appearing once. Regarding time point: after dendritic cell vaccination, including at tumor progression/relapse. The sample in question was blood, obtained after dendritic cell vaccination. The receptors shown here come from a human donor with glioblastoma.

The chain couples TRBV27 to TRBJ2-1; D gene unclear. CDR3 length equals 15 residues. Germline V gene data show CDR1 as MNHEY and CDR2 as SMNVEV (reference sequence). V gave up 0 bases and J gave up 8 bases, with 14 bases separating them. The CDR3 DNA follows: TGTGCCAGCAGTTTATCGGCGACGGAGCTCCATGAGCAGTTCTTC. Translated: CASSLSATELHEQFF.

Concerning this clone: Mismatch with germline at one junction end may stem from a read error. The rearrangement links TRBV7-7 to TRBJ2-3; 11 bases are shared with TRBD2. This CDR3 is 13 amino acids long. Germline V lookup: CDR1 SSHAT, CDR2 FNYEAQ (reference sequence). The CDR3 nucleotides are TGTGCCAGCAGCCTAGCGGGGGGAGGAACGCAGTATTTT. It is translated as CASSLAGGGTQYF.

The genes are TRBV7-2 and TRBJ2-1, with D unclear. Per the germline V gene, CDR1 is SGHTA and CDR2 is FQGNSA. This CDR3 has 11 residues. V gave up 5 bases and J gave up 7 bases, with 6 bases separating them. The CDR3 protein is CASSLKNEQFF. The CDR3 nucleotides read TGTGCCAGCAGCCTAAAGAATGAGCAGTTCTTC.

The gene calls are TRBV25-1 and TRBJ2-1; 7 bases map to TRBD1. The germline V gene has CDR1 MGHDK and CDR2 SYGVNS. The CDR3 extends over 14 amino acids. Trimming removed 9 bases from V and 9 bases from J; junction bases left unmatched: 14. The CDR3 loop reads CASNPFDRAAEQFF. Written as DNA, the CDR3 is TGTGCCAGTAATCCTTTCGACAGGGCGGCTGAGCAGTTCTTC.

The chain links TRBV18 to TRBJ1-1, with 7 bases that match TRBD1. V trimming: 2 bases; J trimming: 2 bases; junction bases outside the gene matches: 5. The CDR3 has 15 amino acids. Germline V CDR1 and CDR2: KGHSH, LQKENI. CDR3 in DNA: TGTGCCAGCTCACCAGGTACAGGGGTTAACACTGAAGCTTTCTTT. This codes for CASSPGTGVNTEAFF. Looking up the rest from reference TRBV18 and TRBJ1-1 gives the full variable domain: NAGVMQNPRHLVRRRGQEARLRCSPMKGHSHVYWYRQLPEEGLKFMVYLQKENIIDESGMPKERFSAEFPKEGPSILRIQQVVRGDSAAYFCASSPGTGVNTEAFFGQGTRLTVV.

The chain links TRBV12-5 to TRBJ2-7, with a tentative D call TRBD1 (6 bases). V lost 0 bases and J lost 5, with 23 bases in between. CDR3 length: 18 amino acids. Germline V lookup: CDR1 LGHNT, CDR2 FRNRAP. The CDR3 loop is CASGLVRSVMGTTDEQYF. The CDR3 nucleotides read TGTGCTAGTGGTTTGGTACGATCAGTTATGGGGACAACGGACGAGCAGTACTTC.

CDR3 bases: TGTGCCAGTAGTACCGGACAGACTCTGAACACTGAAGCTTTCTTT. Translated, it gives CASSTGQTLNTEAFF. V usage is TRBV19 and J usage is TRBJ1-1, with D possibly TRBD1 on 6 matching bases. Trimming took off 4 bases at V and 0 bases at J, with 12 bases between the two ends. Looked up from germline, CDR1 is LNHDA and CDR2 is SQIVND (reference sequence). The CDR3 contains 15 residues.

V is TRBV2 and J is TRBJ1-6, with D possibly TRBD1 on 6 matching bases. CDR1 and CDR2 from the germline V gene are SNHLY and FYNNEI. The CDR3 is made up of 17 amino acids. V was pared by 6 bases and J by 0 bases, with 15 bases between. Here the CDR3 DNA reads TGTGCCAGCAGCCCAGACAGGCTGGTCTCCTATAATTCACCCCTCCACTTT. Protein sequence: CASSPDRLVSYNSPLHF.

The rearrangement joins TRBV30 to TRBJ2-7, with a weak D call TRBD2 (6 bases). This CDR3 has 13 amino acids. Germline CDR1 reads GTSNPN; CDR2 reads SVGIG (reference sequence). Trimming shortened V by 3 bases and J by 4 bases, and 13 bases separated the two germline ends. Here the CDR3 reads CAWSQGLLYEQYF. The DNA for the CDR3 is TGTGCCTGGAGCCAGGGACTTCTGTACGAGCAGTACTTC.

The V call is TRBV9, the J call TRBJ1-5, with D maybe TRBD1 (6 bases). V was pared by 3 bases and J by 7 bases, with 14 bases between. The V gene's germline CDR1 is SGDLS and CDR2 YYNGEE. The CDR3 sequence is 14 residues long. CDR3 sequence reads: CASSATSGEQPQHF. The CDR3 DNA follows: TGTGCCAGCAGCGCCACCTCAGGGGAACAGCCCCAGCATTTT.

The chain has TRBV4-2 and TRBJ2-1, with D possibly TRBD1 on 5 matching bases. V shed 4 bases and J shed 9 bases, with 16 bases lying between them. CDR1 and CDR2 (germline): LGHNA, YNFKEQ. The CDR3 runs to 14 residues. CDR3 sequence: CASSPEDPRGEQFF. Here the CDR3 DNA reads TGTGCCAGCAGCCCCGAAGACCCTAGGGGTGAGCAGTTCTTC.

The gene calls are TRBV6-5 and TRBJ1-1; maybe TRBD1 (5 bases). This CDR3 region has 13 residues. From germline, CDR1 is MNHEY and CDR2 SVGAGI. V lost 6 bases and J lost 0, with 8 bases in between. The CDR3 nucleotides are TGTGCCAGCAGCCGACAGCTGAACACTGAAGCTTTCTTT. Protein sequence: CASSRQLNTEAFF.

This chain uses TRBV2 with TRBJ1-6; a weak D match, TRBD1 (6 bases). V lost 6 bases and J 5 bases, leaving 14 bases between the germline ends. Per germline, CDR1 SNHLY and CDR2 FYNNEI. The CDR3 has 15 residues. Written as DNA, the CDR3 is TGTGCCAGCAGCTTAACGACAGGAGATAATTCACCCCTCCACTTT. It is translated as CASSLTTGDNSPLHF.

The V and J genes are TRBV19 and TRBJ1-3; D is possibly TRBD1 (5 bases). V was trimmed by 3 bases and J by 2 bases, leaving 11 bases between them. Germline V CDR1 and CDR2: LNHDA, SQIVND (reference sequence). This CDR3 spans 15 amino acids. CDR3 DNA sequence: TGTGCCAGTAGTATGATGTGGGGGGCTGGAAACACCATATATTTT. This sequence encodes CASSMMWGAGNTIYF.

This sequence joins TRBV5-6 and TRBJ2-7, with D possibly being TRBD1 (6 bases). Germline V gene sequence: CDR1 SGHDT, CDR2 YYEEEE. Trimming removed 0 bases from V and 5 bases from J, with 12 bases in between. CDR3 size: 14 residues. The CDR3 protein is CASSLDPQGDEQYF. The DNA for the CDR3 is TGTGCCAGCAGCTTGGATCCACAGGGCGACGAGCAGTACTTC.

J is TRBJ2-1 and V is TRBV2, with D possibly TRBD2 on 6 matching bases. This CDR3 has 14 amino acids. CDR1 is SNHLY and CDR2 is FYNNEI in the germline V gene. Trimming removed 7 bases at V and 9 bases at J, with 19 bases between. The CDR3 coding sequence is TGTGCCAGCACACGACGGGCGGAGGGGATTGAGCAGTTCTTC. As protein: CASTRRAEGIEQFF. Full variable domain (rest looked up from reference TRBV2 and TRBJ2-1): EPEVTQTPSHQVTQMGQEVILRCVPISNHLYFYWYRQILGQKVEFLVSFYNNEISEKSEIFDDQFSVERPDGSNFTLKIRSTKLEDSAMYFCASTRRAEGIEQFFGPGTRLTVL.